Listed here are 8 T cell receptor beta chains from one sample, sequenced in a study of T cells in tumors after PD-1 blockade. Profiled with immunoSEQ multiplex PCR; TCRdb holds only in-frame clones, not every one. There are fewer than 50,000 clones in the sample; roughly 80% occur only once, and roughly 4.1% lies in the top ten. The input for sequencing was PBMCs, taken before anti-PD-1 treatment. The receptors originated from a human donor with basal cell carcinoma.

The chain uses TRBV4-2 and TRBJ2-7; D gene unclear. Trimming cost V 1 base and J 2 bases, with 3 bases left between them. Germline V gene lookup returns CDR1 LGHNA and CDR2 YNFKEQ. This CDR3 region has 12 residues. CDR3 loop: CASSQGPYEQYF. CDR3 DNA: TGTGCCAGCAGCCAAGGTCCCTACGAGCAGTACTTC.

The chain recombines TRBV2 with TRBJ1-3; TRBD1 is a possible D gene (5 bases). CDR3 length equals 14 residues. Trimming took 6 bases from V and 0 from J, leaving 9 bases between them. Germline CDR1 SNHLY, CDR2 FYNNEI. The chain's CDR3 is CASRPGSSGNTIYF. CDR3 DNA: TGTGCCAGCAGACCAGGGAGCTCTGGAAACACCATATATTTT.

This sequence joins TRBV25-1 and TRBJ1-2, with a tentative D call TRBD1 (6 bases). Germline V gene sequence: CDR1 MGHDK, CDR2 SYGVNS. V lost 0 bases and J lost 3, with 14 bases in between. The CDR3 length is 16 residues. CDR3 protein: CASSEYMRGGYYGYTF. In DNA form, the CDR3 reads TGTGCCAGCAGTGAATATATGAGGGGGGGGTACTATGGCTACACCTTC.

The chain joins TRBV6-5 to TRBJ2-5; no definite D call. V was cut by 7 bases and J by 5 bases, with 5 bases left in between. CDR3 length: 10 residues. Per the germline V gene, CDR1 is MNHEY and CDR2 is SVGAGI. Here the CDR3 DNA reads TGTGCCAGCATTCGGGAGACCCAGTACTTC. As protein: CASIRETQYF.

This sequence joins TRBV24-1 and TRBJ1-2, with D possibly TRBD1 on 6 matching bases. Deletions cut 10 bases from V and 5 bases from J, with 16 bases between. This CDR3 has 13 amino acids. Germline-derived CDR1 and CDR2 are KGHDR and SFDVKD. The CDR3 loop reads CATIPGAGYGYTF. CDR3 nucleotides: TGTGCCACAATACCAGGGGCTGGGTATGGCTACACCTTC.

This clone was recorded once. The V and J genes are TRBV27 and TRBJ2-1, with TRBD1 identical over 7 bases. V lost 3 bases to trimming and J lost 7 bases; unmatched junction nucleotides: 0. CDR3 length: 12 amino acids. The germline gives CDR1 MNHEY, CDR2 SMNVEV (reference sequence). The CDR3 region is CASSFRGNEQFF. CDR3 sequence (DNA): TGTGCCAGCAGTTTCAGGGGGAATGAGCAGTTCTTC.

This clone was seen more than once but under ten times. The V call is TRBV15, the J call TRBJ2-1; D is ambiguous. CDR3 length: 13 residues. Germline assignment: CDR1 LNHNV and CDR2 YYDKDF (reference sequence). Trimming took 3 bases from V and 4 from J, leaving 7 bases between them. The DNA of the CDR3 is TGTGCCACCAGCAGTGTTACTTACAATGAGCAGTTCTTC. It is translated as CATSSVTYNEQFF.

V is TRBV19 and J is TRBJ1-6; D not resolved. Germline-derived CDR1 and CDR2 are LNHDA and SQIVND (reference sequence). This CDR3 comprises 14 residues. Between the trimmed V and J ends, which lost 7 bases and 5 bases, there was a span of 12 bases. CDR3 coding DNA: TGTGCCAGTACCCGGGGATCGAATAATTCACCCCTCCACTTT. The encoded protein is CASTRGSNNSPLHF.